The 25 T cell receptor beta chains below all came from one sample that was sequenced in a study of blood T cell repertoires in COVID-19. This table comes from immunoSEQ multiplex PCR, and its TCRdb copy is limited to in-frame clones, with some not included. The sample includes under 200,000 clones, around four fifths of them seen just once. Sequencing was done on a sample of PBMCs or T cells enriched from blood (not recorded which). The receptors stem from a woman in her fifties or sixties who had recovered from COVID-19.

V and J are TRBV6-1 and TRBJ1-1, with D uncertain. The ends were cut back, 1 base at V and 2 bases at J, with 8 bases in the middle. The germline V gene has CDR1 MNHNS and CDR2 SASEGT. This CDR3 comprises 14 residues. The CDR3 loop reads CASSEDTSNTEAFF. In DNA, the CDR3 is TGTGCCAGCAGTGAAGACACCTCCAACACTGAAGCTTTCTTT.

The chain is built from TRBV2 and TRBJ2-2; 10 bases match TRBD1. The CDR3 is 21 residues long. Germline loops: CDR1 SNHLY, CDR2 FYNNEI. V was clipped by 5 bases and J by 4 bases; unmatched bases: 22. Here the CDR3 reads CASSPLGSGQGLVGATGELFF. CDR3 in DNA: TGTGCCAGCAGTCCCCTCGGTTCGGGACAGGGGTTGGTGGGGGCCACCGGGGAGCTGTTTTTT.

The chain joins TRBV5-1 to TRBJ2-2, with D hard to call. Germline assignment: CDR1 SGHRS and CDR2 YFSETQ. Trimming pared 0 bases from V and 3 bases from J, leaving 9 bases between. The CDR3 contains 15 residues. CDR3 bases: TGCGCCAGCAGCTTGGAACTGTTCCACACCGGGGAGCTGTTTTTT. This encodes CASSLELFHTGELFF.

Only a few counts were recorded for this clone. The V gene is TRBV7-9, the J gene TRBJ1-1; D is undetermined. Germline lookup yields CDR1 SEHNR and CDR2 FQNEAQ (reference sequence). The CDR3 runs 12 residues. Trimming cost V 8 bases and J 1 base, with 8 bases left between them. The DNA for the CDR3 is TGTGCCAGCGGTCCCGGGAACACTGAAGCTTTCTTT. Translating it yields CASGPGNTEAFF.

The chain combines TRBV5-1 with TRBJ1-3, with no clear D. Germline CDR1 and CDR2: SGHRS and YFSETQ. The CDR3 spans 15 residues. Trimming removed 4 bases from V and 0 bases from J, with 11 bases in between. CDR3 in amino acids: CASSRDMISGNTIYF. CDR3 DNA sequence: TGCGCCAGCAGCCGAGACATGATCTCTGGAAACACCATATATTTT.

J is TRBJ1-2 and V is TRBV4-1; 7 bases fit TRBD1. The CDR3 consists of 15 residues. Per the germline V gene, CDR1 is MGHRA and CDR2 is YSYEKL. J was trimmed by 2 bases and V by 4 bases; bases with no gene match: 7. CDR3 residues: CASSPRGVHNYGYTF. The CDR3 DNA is TGCGCCAGCAGCCCCAGGGGGGTCCACAACTATGGCTACACCTTC.

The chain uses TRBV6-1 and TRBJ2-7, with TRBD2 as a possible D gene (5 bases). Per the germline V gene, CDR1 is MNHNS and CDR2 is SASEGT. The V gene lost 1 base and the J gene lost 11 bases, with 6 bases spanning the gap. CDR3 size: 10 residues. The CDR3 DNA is TGTGCCAGCAGTGAAGAGGGAGAGTACTTC. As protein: CASSEEGEYF.

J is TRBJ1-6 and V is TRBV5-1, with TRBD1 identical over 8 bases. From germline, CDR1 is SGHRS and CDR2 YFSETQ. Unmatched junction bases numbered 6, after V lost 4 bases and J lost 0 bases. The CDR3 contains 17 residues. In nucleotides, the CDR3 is TGCGCCAGCAGCGTCGGAACAGGGGGCTCCTATAATTCACCCCTCCACTTT. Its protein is CASSVGTGGSYNSPLHF.

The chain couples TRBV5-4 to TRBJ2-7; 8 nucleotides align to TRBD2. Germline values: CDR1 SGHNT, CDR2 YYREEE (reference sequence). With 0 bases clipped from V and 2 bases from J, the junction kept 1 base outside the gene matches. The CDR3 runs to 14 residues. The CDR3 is CASSLAAGAYEQYF. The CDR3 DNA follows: TGTGCCAGCAGCTTGGCAGCGGGGGCCTACGAGCAGTACTTC.

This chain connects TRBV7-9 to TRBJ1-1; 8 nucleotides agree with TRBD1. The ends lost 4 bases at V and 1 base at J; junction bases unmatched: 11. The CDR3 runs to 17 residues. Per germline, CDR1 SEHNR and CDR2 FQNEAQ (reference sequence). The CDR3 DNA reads TGTGCCAGCAGCTCAGGGTCAGGGGGCGCGAAGAACACTGAAGCTTTCTTT. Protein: CASSSGSGGAKNTEAFF.

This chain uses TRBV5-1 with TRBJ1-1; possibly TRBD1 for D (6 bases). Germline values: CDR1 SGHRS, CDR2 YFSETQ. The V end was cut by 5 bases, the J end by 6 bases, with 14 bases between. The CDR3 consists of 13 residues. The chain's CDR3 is CASREQGLAEAFF. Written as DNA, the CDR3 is TGCGCCAGCAGGGAACAGGGCTTAGCTGAAGCTTTCTTT.

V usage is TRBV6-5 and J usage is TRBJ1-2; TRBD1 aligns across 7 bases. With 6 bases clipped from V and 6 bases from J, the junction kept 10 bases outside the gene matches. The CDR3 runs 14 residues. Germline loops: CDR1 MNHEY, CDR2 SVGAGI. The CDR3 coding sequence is TGTGCCAGCAGGGGCGAAACAGGGGTGGATGGCTACACCTTC. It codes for CASRGETGVDGYTF.

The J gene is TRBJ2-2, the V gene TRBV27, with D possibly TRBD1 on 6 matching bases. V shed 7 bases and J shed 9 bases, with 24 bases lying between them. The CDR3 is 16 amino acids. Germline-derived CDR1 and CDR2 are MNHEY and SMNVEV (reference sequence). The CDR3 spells CASTPATGRFTRELFF. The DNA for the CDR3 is TGTGCCAGCACCCCCGCGACAGGAAGGTTCACGCGGGAGCTGTTTTTT.

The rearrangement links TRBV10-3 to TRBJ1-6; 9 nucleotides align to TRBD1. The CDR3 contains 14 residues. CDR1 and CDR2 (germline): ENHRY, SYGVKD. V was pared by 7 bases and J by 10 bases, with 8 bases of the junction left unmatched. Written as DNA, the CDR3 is TGTGCCATCACCCAGGACAGGGGAGGATCACCCCTCCACTTT. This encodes CAITQDRGGSPLHF.

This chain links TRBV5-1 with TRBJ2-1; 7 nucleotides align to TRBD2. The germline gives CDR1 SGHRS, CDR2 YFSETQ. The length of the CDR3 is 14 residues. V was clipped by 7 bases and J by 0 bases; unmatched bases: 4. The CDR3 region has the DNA TGCGCCAGCGGGAAGCGGGACTCCTACAATGAGCAGTTCTTC. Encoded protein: CASGKRDSYNEQFF.

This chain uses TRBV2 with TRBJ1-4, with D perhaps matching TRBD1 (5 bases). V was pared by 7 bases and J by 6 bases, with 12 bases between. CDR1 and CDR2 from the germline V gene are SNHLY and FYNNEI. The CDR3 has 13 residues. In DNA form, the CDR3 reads TGTGCCAGCAATGGGGCGCGAGATGAAAAACTGTTTTTT. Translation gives CASNGARDEKLFF.

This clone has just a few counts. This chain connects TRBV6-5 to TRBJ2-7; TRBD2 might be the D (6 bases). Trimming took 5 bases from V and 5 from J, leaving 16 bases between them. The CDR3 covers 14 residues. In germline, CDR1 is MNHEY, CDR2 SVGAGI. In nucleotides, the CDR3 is TGTGCCAGCAGTCACGGGACTCTTCCCCACGAGCAGTACTTC. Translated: CASSHGTLPHEQYF.

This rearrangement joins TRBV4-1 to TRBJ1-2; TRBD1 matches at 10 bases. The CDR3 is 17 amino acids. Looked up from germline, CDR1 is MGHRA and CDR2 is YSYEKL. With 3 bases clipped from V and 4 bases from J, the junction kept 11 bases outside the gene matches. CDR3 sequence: CASSQDMTGGAVYGYTF. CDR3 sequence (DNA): TGCGCCAGCAGCCAGGACATGACAGGGGGCGCGGTCTATGGCTACACCTTC.

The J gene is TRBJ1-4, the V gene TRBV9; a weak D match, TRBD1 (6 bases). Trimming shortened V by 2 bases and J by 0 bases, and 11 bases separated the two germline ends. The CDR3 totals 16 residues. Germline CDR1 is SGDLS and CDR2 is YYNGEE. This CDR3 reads CASSVGQGTTNEKLFF. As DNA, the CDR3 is TGTGCCAGCAGCGTTGGGCAGGGGACAACTAATGAAAAACTGTTTTTT.

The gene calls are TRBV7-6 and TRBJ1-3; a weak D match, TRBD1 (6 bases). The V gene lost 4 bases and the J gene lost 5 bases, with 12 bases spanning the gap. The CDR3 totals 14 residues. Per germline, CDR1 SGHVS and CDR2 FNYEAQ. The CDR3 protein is CASSSFRGRNTIYF. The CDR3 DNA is TGTGCCAGCAGCTCGTTCAGGGGACGAAACACCATATATTTT.

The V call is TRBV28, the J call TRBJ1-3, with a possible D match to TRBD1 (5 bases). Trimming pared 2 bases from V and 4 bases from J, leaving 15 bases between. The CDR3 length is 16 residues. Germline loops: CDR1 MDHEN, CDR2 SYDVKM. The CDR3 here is CASSLPGNAAGNTIYF. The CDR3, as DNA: TGTGCCAGCAGTTTACCAGGGAATGCGGCCGGAAACACCATATATTTT.

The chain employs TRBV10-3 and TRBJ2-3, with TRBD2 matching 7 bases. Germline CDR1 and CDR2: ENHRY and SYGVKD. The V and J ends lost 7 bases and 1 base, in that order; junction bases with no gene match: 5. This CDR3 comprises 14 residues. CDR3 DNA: TGTGCCATCAATCCGGGAGGAGGCACAGATACGCAGTATTTT. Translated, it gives CAINPGGGTDTQYF.

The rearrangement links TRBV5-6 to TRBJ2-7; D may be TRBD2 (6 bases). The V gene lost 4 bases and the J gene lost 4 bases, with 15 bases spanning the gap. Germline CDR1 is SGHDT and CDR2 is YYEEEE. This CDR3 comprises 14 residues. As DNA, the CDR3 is TGTGCCAGCAGCCCCGCCCCCGGGACTTACGAGCAGTACTTC. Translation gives CASSPAPGTYEQYF.

CDR3 residues: CASSHNRDRENTEAFF. CDR3 coding DNA: TGTGCCAGCAGCCACAACCGGGACAGGGAGAACACTGAAGCTTTCTTT. This chain uses TRBV6-6 with TRBJ1-1; 9 nucleotides line up with TRBD1. The CDR3 length is 16 residues. The junction had 9 bases not matched to a gene; V was cut back by 6 bases and J by 1 base. Germline assignment: CDR1 MNHNY and CDR2 SVGAGI (reference sequence).

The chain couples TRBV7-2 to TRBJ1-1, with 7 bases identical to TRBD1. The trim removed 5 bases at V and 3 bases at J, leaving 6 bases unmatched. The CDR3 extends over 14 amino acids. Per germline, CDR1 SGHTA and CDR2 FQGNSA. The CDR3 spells CASSLQGWDTEAFF. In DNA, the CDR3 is TGTGCCAGCAGCCTACAGGGGTGGGACACTGAAGCTTTCTTT.